The source of this T cell receptor (beta chain) is a study of cytotoxic CD8 clonotypes in ibrutinib-treated CLL (TCRdb year 2021). Notes on the research overall: In this cohort, approximately 15 patients were treatment-naive and approximately ten were relapsed/refractory, while roughly 18 had unmutated IGHV. Responses were partial in roughly 24 patients and complete in 2; after median around 65 months follow-up, roughly 14 stayed in remission and approximately 12 progressed. Samples at response were collected after a median of about 12 months of treatment, with a range of 6 to 36 months. On average, each sample had about 250,000 productive templates and around 100,000 productive rearrangements. Of the roughly 86 people in the trial, around 26 had longitudinal samples available. Cryopreserved peripheral blood mononuclear cells were obtained before treatment, at response, and at either sustained remission or disease progression. All remission and progressive disease samples were collected while patients were still receiving ibrutinib. General conclusions and limits of the study: Public clonotypes were rare and either contracted or stayed stable during treatment, and the rise in clonality at ibrutinib response reflected the expansion of private clonotypes. Lymph node repertoires were not examined, and the timing of sampling was not matched between patients in sustained remission and those whose disease progressed. Baseline clonality exceeded that of age-matched healthy donors and correlated strongly with circulating CD8+ T-cell counts. Clonality increased at ibrutinib response, stayed stable in sustained remission, and fell back toward baseline at progression.

Each clonotype received, on average, roughly 9.6x coverage in deep resolution sequencing performed on a MiSeq, where the target depth lay between 1 in 1 million and 1 in 200,000 T cells. The immunoSEQ hsTCRB Kit was used to generate the TCR beta libraries. The paper's data handling went like this. Data were analyzed with ImmunoSEQ Data Assistant and ImmunoSEQ Analyzer, with V, D and J genes assigned per IMGT definitions. Clonality, with values ranging from 0 to 1, was calculated as one minus the normalized Shannon entropy of productive rearrangement frequencies. Only overrepresented clonotypes making up at least 0.05% of each patient's repertoire were included in the public clonotype analysis. Approximately 13 age-matched healthy donor repertoires from immuneACCESS served as clonality controls. TCRdb took this table from immuneACCESS and kept in-frame rearrangements with V and J called. Such tables lack part of the clones; where checked against another copy, unresolved V genes explain under half of the gap, and the rest is unexplained. V, J and clone size reflect that table, while D and trimming were determined from the DNA. The table for this sample lists some 170,000 clones; about 88% of them were counted only once. Over 2.5% of the sample comes from the top ten.

V loses 2 bases, J loses 4 bases, and the germline ends lie 6 bases apart. CDR1 and CDR2 (MNHNS, SASEGT) derive from the germline V gene. Including cysteine and phenylalanine, the CDR3 has 13 amino acids. Only the CDR3 region is kept as DNA, spanning 39 bases read in frame from base 1. The time point label, read with the paper, signifies: progressive disease on ibrutinib. Approximately 2 micrograms of genomic DNA were extracted from cryopreserved PBMCs for TCR beta library preparation. Longitudinal blood samples from CLL patients on ibrutinib monotherapy were analyzed using high-throughput TCR beta sequencing. The patients were enrolled in a single-center, open-label phase 2 trial of ibrutinib monotherapy. Remarks on this clone: Its antigen specificity is not known. No base quality information exists; no much larger clone differs at one position.

The material was PBMCs, obtained at disease progression, from a patient treated with ibrutinib. The receptor was isolated from a human donor with chronic lymphocytic leukemia. Recombination linked TRBV6-1 to TRBJ1-3; the D gene assignment is ambiguous. The CDR3 reads as follows: CASSELQGNTIYF. The DNA is as follows: TGTGCCAGCAGTGAACTACAAGGAAACACCATATATTTT.